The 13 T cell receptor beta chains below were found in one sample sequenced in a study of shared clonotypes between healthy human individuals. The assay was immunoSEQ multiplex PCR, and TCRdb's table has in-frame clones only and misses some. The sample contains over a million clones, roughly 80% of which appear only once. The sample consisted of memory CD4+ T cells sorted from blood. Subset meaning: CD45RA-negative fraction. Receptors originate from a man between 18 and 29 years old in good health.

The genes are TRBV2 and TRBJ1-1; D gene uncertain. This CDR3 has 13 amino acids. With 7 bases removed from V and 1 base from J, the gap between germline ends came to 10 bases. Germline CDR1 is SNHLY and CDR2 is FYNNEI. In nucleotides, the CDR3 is TGTGCCAGCATGAGGGAGGGGAACACTGAAGCTTTCTTT. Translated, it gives CASMREGNTEAFF.

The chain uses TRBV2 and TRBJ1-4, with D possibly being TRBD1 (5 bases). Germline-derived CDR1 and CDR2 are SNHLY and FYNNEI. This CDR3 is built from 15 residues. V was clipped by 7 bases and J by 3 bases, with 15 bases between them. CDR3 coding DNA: TGTGCCAGCACCCTAGGGGAGGGAGCTAATGAAAAACTGTTTTTT. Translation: CASTLGEGANEKLFF.

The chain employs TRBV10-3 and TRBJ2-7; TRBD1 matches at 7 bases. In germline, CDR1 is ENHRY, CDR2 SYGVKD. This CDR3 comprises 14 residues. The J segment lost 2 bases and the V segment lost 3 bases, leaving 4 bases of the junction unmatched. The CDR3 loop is CAISDSTGPYEQYF. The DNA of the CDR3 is TGTGCCATCAGTGATTCGACAGGGCCCTACGAGCAGTACTTC.

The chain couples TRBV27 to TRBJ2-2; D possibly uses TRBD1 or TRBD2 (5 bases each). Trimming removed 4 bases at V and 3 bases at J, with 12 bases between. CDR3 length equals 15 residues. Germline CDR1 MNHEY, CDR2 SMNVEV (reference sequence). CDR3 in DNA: TGTGCCAGCAGTTCGAGGGGCGCCGACACCGGGGAGCTGTTTTTT. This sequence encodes CASSSRGADTGELFF.

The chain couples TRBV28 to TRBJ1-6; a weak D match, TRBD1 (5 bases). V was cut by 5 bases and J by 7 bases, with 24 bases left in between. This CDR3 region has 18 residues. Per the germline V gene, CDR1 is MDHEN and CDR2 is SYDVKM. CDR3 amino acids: CASSPAGTFGPVNSPLHF. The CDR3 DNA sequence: TGTGCCAGCAGTCCCGCCGGGACCTTCGGCCCAGTGAATTCACCCCTCCACTTT.

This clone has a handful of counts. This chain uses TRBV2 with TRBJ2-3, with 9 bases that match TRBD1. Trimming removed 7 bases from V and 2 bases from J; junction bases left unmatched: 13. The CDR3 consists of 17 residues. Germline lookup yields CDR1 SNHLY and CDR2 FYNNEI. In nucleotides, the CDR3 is TGTGCCAGCATTATGGGACAGGGAGCCCCTACCACAGATACGCAGTATTTT. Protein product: CASIMGQGAPTTDTQYF.

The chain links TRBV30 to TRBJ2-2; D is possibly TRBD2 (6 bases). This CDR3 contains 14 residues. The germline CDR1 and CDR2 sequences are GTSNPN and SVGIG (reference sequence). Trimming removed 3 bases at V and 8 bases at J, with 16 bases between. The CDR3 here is CAWRRDSGPGELFF. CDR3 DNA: TGTGCCTGGAGGCGGGACTCTGGCCCGGGGGAGCTGTTTTTT.

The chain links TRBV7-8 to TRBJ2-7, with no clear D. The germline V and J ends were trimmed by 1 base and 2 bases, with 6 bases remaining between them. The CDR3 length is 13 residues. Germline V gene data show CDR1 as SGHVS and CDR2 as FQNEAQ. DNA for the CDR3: TGTGCCAGCAGCTTAGAGGCAGCCTACGAGCAGTACTTC. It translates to CASSLEAAYEQYF.

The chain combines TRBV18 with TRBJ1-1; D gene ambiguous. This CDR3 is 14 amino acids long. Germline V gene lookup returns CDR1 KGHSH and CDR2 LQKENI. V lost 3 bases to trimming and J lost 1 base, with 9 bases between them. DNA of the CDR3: TGTGCCAGCTCACCTTTTACAGAGAACACTGAAGCTTTCTTT. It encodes CASSPFTENTEAFF.

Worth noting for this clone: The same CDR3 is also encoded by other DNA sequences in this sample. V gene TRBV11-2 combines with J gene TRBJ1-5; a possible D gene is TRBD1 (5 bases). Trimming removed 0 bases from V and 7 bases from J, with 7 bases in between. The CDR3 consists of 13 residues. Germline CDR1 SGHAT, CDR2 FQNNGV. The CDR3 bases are TGTGCCAGCAGCTTAGATGGGGGACAGCCCCAGCATTTT. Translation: CASSLDGGQPQHF. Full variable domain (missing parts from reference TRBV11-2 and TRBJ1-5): EAGVAQSPRYKIIEKRQSVAFWCNPISGHATLYWYQQILGQGPKLLIQFQNNGVVDDSQLPKDRFSAERLKGVDSTLKIQPAKLEDSAVYLCASSLDGGQPQHFGDGTRLSIL.

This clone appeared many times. CDR3 sequence reads: CASRGGGAYNEQFF. The CDR3 region has the DNA TGTGCCAGCAGAGGCGGGGGGGCCTACAATGAGCAGTTCTTC. The chain joins TRBV2 to TRBJ2-1; 9 nucleotides agree with TRBD2. V dropped 6 bases and J dropped 2; count of bases not matched to a gene: 2. The CDR3 extends over 14 amino acids. Germline V CDR1 and CDR2: SNHLY, FYNNEI.

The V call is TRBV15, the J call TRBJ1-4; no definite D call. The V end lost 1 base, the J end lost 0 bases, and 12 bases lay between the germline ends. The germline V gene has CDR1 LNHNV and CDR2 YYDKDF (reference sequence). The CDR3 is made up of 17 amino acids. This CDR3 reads CATSRVGSLATNEKLFF. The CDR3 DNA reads TGTGCCACCAGCAGAGTGGGCAGCCTAGCAACTAATGAAAAACTGTTTTTT.

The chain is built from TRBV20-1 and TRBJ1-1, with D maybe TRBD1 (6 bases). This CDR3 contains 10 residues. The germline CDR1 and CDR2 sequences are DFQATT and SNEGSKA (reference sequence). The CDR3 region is CTTGGANAFF. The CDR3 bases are TGCACTACGGGGGGCGCGAACGCTTTCTTT.